This TCR beta chain was retrieved from a study of blood T cell repertoires in COVID-19. Overall study context: Samples representing acute and convalescent COVID-19 were sourced from the United States, Italy and Spain. The cDNA or gDNA used as material had been derived from T cells, B-cell-depleted T cells, or PBMCs.

In the study's own analysis: Reference gene primer amplification gave estimated nucleated cell counts. Some clones are missing from TCRdb's copy, which holds only in-frame ones; the method was immunoSEQ multiplex PCR. The DNA gave D and trimming, while V, J and clone size come from that table. The table shows about 180,000 clones, with roughly 79% occurring only once. The CDR3 is made up of 15 amino acids. CDR1 SGHTA and CDR2 FQGNSA come from the germline V gene. V gave up 2 bases and J gave up 8 bases; unmatched junction bases: 6. This sequence joins TRBV7-2 and TRBJ1-6, with 7 bases lining up with TRBD1. Sequencing was carried out using peripheral blood. The sequence was collected from a woman in her seventies with acute or convalescent COVID-19. The CDR3 sequence: CASSLSRTGDSPLHF. CDR3 bases: TGTGCCAGCAGCTTAAGTCGGACAGGAGATTCACCCCTCCACTTT.